The present TCR beta chain was sequenced within a study of OX40 agonist ivuxolimab in advanced cancers. In terms of the full investigation: Ivuxolimab, which targeted the costimulatory receptor OX40 (CD134), was an agonistic, fully human IgG2 monoclonal antibody. Intravenous ivuxolimab was administered to patients every 2 weeks at six dose levels: 0.01, 0.1, 0.3, 1.5, 3 and 10 mg/kg. Of the approximately 54 patients in dose escalation, about 20 had hepatocellular carcinoma, some 15 had melanoma, 9 had renal cell carcinoma and 9 had head and neck cancer. In the dose-escalation cohort, 82.7% of patients were male, and the mean age was around 60 years, with a range of about 23 to 90. Prior anti-PD-1, anti-PD-L1 or anti-CTLA-4 therapy was permitted, and checkpoint inhibitors had been received by less than 45% of dose-escalation patients. Partial responses occurred in three dose-escalation patients, of whom one had hepatocellular carcinoma and two had cutaneous melanoma. Peripheral TCRbeta sequencing aimed to test whether ivuxolimab altered TCR sequence diversity and caused clonal T-cell expansion. The paper reports the monotherapy dose-escalation portion (N of about 54 patients) of the phase I ivuxolimab trial.

The trial excluded patients who had a history of autoimmune disease or were on systemic immunosuppression. Peripheral blood for TCR sequencing was drawn from every dose cohort at baseline, at cycle 4 day 1 and at cycle 7 day 1. Samples came from an open-label, multicenter, first-in-human phase I dose-escalation trial of ivuxolimab. Adults with locally advanced or metastatic melanoma, renal cell carcinoma, hepatocellular carcinoma or head and neck squamous cell carcinoma were enrolled in the trial. Before TCR sequencing, CD4+ T cells and CD8+ T cells from peripheral blood were sorted into separate populations. This clone has only one observation. Its cognate antigen has yet to be identified. Base quality data are lacking; no much larger clone is found one base away. To sequence the TCRbeta CDR3 region, genomic DNA was isolated from the sorted cells. The immunoSEQ Assay was used to sequence the TCRbeta CDR3 regions. In its TCRdb copy, this immuneACCESS table keeps in-frame sequences only and misses some clones. Where compared with another copy, unresolved V genes explain less than half of these, and the others have no known cause. For this sample there are roughly 91,000 clones; around 90% appear just once. Roughly 0.8% of the sample belongs to the ten largest clones.

The germline V gene (reference sequence) provides CDR1 SEHNR and CDR2 FQNEAQ. Including cysteine and phenylalanine, the CDR3 has 17 amino acids. Of the read, only the CDR3 DNA is kept; its 51 bases are in frame from base 1. V is cut back by 4 bases and J by 3 bases, with 5 bases in the junction unmatched. Study-level results and caveats: Clonal expansion of both CD4+ and CD8+ blood T cells was observed from baseline to week 6 at doses 0.1 to 3.0 mg/kg. Partial responders in the 0.1-3.0 mg/kg groups had among the lowest normalized peripheral clonal expansion, especially among CD8+ T cells. After ivuxolimab, more expanded clones were found on average in CD8+ T cells than in CD4+ T cells. Low levels of normalized T-cell clonal expansion were also seen in some patients who did not respond. The antigen specificity of the peripheral T cells that underwent clonal expansion was not determined.

This TCR was recovered from an adult with an advanced solid tumor such as melanoma, head and neck, liver or kidney cancer. Specimen: CD4+ or CD8+ T cells sorted from blood, collected in a trial of the OX40 agonist ivuxolimab. This receptor chain uses TRBV7-9 and TRBJ2-1; a stretch of 14 junction bases matches TRBD2. The CDR3 protein is CASSSIGTSGGYNEQFF. The nucleotide sequence is given as TGTGCCAGCAGCTCTATCGGGACTAGCGGGGGCTACAATGAGCAGTTCTTC.